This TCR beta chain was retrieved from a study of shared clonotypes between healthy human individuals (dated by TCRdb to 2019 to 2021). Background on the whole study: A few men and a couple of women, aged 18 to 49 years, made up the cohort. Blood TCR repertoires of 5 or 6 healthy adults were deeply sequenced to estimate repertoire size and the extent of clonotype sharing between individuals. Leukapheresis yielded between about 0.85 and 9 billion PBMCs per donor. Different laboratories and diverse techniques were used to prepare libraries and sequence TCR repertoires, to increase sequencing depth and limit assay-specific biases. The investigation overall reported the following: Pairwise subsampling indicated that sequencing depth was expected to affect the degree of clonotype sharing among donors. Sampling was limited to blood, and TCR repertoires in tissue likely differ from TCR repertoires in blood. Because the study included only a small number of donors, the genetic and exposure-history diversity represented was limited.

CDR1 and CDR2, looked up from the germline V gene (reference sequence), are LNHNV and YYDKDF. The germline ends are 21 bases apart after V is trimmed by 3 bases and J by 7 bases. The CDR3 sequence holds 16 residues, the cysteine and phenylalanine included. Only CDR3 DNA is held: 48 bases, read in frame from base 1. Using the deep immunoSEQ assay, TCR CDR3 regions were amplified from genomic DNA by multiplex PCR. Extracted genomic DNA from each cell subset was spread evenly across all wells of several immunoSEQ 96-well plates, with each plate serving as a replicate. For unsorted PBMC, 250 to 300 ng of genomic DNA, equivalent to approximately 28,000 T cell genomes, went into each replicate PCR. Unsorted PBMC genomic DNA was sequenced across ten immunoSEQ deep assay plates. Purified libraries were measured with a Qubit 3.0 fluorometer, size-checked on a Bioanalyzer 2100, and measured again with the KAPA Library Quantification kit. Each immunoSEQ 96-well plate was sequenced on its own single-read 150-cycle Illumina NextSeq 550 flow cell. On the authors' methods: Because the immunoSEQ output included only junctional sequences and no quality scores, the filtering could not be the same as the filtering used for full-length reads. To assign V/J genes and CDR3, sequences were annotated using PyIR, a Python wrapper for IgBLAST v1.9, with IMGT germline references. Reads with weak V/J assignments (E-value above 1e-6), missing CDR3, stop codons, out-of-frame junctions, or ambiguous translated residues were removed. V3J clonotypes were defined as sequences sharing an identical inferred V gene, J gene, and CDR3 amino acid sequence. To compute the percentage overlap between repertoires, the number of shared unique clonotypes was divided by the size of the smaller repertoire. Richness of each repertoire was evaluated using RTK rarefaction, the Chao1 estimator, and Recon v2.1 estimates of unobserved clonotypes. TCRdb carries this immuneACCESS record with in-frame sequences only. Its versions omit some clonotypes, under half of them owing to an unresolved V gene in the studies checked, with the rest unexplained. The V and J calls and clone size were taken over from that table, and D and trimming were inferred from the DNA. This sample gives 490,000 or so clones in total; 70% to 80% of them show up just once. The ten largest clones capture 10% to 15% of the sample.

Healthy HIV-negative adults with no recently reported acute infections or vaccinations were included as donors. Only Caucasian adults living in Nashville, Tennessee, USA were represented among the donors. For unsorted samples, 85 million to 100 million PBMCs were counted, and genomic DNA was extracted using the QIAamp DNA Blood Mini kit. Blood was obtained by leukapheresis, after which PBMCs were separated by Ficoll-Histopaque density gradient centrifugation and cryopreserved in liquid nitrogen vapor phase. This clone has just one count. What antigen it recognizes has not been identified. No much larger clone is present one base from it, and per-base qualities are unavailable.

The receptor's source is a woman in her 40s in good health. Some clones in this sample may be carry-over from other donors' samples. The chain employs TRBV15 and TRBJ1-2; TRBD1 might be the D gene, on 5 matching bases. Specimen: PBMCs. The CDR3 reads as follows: CATSRGRAPSMGGYTF. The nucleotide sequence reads TGTGCCACCAGCAGGGGCAGGGCACCTTCTATGGGTGGCTACACCTTC.